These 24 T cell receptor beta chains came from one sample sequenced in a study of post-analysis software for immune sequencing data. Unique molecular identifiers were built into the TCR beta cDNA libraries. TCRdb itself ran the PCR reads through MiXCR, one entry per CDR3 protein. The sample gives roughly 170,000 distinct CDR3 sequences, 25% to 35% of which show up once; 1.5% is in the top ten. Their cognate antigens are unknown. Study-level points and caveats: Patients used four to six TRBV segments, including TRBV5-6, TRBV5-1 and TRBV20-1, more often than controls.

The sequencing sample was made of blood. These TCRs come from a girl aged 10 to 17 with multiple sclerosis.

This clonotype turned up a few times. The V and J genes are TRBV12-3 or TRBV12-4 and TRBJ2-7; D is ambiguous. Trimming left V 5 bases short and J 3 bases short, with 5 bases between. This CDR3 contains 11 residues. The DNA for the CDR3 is TGTGCCAGCAGTCCCAACTACGAGCAGTACTTC. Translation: CASSPNYEQYF.

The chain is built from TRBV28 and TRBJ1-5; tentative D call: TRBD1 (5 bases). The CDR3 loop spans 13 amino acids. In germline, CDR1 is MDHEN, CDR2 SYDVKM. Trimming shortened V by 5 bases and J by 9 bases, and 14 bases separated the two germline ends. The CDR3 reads CASSPRVERPQHF. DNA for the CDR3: TGTGCCAGCAGTCCCAGGGTGGAAAGGCCCCAGCATTTT.

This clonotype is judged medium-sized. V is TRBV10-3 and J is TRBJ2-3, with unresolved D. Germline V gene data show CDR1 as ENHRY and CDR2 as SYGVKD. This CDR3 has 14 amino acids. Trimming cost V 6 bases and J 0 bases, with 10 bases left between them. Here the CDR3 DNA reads TGTGCCATCAGACAAACTGATAGCACAGATACGCAGTATTTT. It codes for CAIRQTDSTDTQYF.

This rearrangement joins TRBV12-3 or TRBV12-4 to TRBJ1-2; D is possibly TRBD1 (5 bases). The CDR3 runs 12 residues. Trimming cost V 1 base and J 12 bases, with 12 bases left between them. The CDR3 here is CASSLVQGSHTF. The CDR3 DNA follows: TGTGCCAGCAGTTTAGTCCAGGGATCCCACACCTTC.

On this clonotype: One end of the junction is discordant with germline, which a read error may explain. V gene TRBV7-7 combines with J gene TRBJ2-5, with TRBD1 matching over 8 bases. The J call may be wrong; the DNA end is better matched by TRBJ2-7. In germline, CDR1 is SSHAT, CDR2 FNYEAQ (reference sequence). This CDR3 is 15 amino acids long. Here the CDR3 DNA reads TGTGCTAGCAGCTTCGGACAGGGTGACACCTACGAGCAGTACTTC. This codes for CASSFGQGDTYEQYF.

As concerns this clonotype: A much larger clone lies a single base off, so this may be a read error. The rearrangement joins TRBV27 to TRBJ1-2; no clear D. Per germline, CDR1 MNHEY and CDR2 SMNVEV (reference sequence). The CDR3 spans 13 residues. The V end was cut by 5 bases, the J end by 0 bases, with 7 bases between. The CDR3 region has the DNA TGTGCCAGCAGTCTGCAGACTAACTATGGCTACACCTTC. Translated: CASSLQTNYGYTF.

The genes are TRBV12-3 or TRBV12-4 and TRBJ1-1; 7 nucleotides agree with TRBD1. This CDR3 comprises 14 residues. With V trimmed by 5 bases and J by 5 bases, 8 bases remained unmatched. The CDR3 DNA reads TGTGCCAGCAGTCCTACAGGGGTAGAAACTGAAGCTTTCTTT. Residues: CASSPTGVETEAFF.

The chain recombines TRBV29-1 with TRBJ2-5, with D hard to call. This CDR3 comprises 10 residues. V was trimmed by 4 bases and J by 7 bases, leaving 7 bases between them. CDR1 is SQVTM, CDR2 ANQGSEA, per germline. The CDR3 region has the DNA TGCAGCGTTGGAGACGGGACCCAGTACTTC. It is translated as CSVGDGTQYF.

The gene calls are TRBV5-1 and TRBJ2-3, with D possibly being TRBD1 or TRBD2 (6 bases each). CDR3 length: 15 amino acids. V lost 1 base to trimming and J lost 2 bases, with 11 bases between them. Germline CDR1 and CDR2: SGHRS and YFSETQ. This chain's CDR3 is CASSLRGLTTDTQYF. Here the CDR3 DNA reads TGCGCCAGCAGCTTGCGGGGGCTCACCACAGATACGCAGTATTTT.

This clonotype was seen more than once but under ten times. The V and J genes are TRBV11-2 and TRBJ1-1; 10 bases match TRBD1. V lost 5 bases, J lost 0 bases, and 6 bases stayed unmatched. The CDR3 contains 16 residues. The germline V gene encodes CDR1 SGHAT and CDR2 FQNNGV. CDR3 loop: CASSHGQGGMNTEAFF. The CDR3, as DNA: TGTGCCAGCAGCCATGGACAGGGGGGAATGAACACTGAAGCTTTCTTT. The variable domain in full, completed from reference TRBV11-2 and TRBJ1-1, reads EAGVAQSPRYKIIEKRQSVAFWCNPISGHATLYWYQQILGQGPKLLIQFQNNGVVDDSQLPKDRFSAERLKGVDSTLKIQPAKLEDSAVYLCASSHGQGGMNTEAFFGQGTRLTVV.

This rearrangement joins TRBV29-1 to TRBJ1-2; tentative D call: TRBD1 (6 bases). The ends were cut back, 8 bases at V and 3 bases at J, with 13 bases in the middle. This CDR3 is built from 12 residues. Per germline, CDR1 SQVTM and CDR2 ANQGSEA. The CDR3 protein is CSSWTADYGYTF. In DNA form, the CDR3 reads TGCAGCTCGTGGACAGCGGACTATGGCTACACCTTC.

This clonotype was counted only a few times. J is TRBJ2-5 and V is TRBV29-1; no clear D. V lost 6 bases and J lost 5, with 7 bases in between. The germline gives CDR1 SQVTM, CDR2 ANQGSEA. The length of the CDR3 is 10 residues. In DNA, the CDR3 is TGCAGCGTGGGCCGGGAGACCCAGTACTTC. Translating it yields CSVGRETQYF.

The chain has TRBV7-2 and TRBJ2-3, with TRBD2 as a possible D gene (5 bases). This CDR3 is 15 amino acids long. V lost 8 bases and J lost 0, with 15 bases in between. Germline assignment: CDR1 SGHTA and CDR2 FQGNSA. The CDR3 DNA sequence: TGTGCCAGCGGAACTGAGGGTTCTAGCACAGATACGCAGTATTTT. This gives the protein CASGTEGSSTDTQYF.

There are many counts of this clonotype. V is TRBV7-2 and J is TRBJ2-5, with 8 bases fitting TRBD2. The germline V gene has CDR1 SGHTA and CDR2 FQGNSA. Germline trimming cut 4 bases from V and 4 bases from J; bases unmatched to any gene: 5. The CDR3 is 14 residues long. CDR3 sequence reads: CASSSVAGTETQYF. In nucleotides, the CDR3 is TGTGCCAGCAGCTCGGTAGCGGGGACAGAGACCCAGTACTTC.

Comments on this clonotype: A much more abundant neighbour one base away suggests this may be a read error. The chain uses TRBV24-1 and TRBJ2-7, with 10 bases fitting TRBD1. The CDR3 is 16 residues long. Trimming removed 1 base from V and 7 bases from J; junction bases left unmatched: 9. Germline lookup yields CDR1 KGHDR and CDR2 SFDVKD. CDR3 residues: CATSDFEGQGNNEQYF. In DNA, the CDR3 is TGTGCCACCAGTGATTTCGAGGGACAGGGGAACAATGAGCAGTACTTC.

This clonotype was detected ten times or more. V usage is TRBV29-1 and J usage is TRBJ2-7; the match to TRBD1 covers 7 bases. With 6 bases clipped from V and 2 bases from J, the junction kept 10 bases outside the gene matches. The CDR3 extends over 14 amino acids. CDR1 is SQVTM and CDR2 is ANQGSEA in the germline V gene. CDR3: CSVLGPGQTYEQYF. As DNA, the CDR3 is TGCAGCGTCCTAGGTCCGGGACAGACCTACGAGCAGTACTTC.

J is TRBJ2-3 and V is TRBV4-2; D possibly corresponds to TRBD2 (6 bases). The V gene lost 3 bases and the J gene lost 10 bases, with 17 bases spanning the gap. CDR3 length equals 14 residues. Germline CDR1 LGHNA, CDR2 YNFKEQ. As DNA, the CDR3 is TGTGCCAGCAGCCAGGAAATGGGACTCCCAGCGCAGTATTTT. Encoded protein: CASSQEMGLPAQYF.

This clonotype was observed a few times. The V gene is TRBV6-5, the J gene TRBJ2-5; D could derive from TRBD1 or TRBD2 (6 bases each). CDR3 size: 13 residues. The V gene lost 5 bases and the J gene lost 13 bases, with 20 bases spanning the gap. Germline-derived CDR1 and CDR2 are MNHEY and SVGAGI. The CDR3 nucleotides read TGTGCCAGCAGTCCCGGGGGCAGTAGTACAGTGTACTTC. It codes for CASSPGGSSTVYF.

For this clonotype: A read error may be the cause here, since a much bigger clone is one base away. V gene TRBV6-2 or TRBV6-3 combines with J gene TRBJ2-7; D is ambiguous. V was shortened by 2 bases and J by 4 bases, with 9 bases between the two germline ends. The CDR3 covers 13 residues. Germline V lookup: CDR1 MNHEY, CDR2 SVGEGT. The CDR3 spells CASSYEGWYEQYF. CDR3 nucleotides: TGTGCCAGCAGTTACGAAGGGTGGTACGAGCAGTACTTC.

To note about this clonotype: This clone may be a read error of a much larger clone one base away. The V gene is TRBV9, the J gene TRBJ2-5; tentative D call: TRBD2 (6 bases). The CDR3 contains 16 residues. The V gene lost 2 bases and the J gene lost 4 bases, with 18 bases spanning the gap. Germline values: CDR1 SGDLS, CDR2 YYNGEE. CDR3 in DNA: TGTGCCAGCAGCGTCAGACTAGAGGGTAACTTAGAGACCCAGTACTTC. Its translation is CASSVRLEGNLETQYF.

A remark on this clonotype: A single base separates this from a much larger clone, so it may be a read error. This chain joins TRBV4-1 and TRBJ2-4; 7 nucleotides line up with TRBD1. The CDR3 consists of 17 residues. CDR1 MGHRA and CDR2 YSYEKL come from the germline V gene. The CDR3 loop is CASSQDQGGLAKNTQYF. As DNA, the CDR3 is TGCGCCAGCAGCCAAGATCAAGGGGGCCTAGCCAAAAACACTCAGTACTTC.

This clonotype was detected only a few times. CDR3 region: CASSFGGRITGELFF. CDR3 bases: TGTGCCAGCAGCTTCGGGGGGCGGATCACCGGGGAGCTGTTTTTT. This rearrangement joins TRBV5-8 to TRBJ2-2; TRBD2 might be the D (7 bases). The CDR3 contains 15 residues. Trimming stripped 2 bases from V and 4 bases from J, with 12 bases between. The germline gives CDR1 SGHTS, CDR2 YDEGEE.

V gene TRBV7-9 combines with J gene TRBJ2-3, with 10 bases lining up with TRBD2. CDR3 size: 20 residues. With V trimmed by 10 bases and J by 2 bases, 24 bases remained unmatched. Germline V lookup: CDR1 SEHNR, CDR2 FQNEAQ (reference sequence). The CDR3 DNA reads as TGTGCCATCTCCCCGGGATGGGCTAGCGGGAGAGATCTTAACACAGATACGCAGTATTTT. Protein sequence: CAISPGWASGRDLNTDTQYF.

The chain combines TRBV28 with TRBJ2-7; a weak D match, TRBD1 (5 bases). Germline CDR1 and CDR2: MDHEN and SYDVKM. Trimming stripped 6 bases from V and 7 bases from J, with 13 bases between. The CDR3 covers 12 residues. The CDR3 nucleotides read TGTGCCAGCAGAGGGGTATTGGGTGAGCAGTACTTC. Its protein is CASRGVLGEQYF. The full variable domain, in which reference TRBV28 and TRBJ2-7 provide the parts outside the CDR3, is DVKVTQSSRYLVKRTGEKVFLECVQDMDHENMFWYRQDPGLGLRLIYFSYDVKMKEKGDIPEGYSVSREKKERFSLILESASTNQTSMYLCASRGVLGEQYFGPGTRLTVT.